The source of this TCR beta chain is a study of blood T cell repertoires in COVID-19. Per the authors' pipeline: Counts of nucleated cells, estimated from reference gene primer amplification, were obtained. The method was immunoSEQ multiplex PCR; TCRdb's version includes in-frame clones alone and lacks a portion of them. That table supplies the V and J calls and clone size; D and trimming were determined from the DNA. The profile covers some 330,000 clones, with roughly 90% appearing a single time and around 20% taken by the ten largest. Study members were between 18 and 89 years old and lived in around 24 US regions. Recovered participants had two consecutive negative NP/OP PCR tests, healthcare professional clearance, or symptom resolution. The V end lost 5 bases, the J end lost 8 bases, and 18 bases lay between the germline ends. CDR1 and CDR2 (germline): MDHEN, SYDVKM. There are 15 residues in the CDR3.

The chain links TRBV28 to TRBJ1-4; D may be TRBD1 (6 bases). Sequenced sample: PBMCs or T cells enriched from blood (not recorded which). The clonotype was recovered from a woman aged 25-40 years who had recovered from COVID-19. CDR3 in amino acids: CASSAAGAGLEKLFF. Here the CDR3 DNA reads TGTGCCAGCAGTGCCGCAGGGGCAGGTTTGGAAAAACTGTTTTTT. The full variable domain, its missing parts supplied by reference TRBV28 and TRBJ1-4, is DVKVTQSSRYLVKRTGEKVFLECVQDMDHENMFWYRQDPGLGLRLIYFSYDVKMKEKGDIPEGYSVSREKKERFSLILESASTNQTSMYLCASSAAGAGLEKLFFGSGTQLSVL.